Listed below are T cell receptor beta chains from one sample, sequenced in a study of persistence of HIV-infected CD4 T cells. Sequencing was performed with immunoSEQ multiplex PCR; in TCRdb, only in-frame clones are kept and a portion is missing. The sample consists of over 10,000 clones, 66% of them appearing once. Antigens of these TCRs are unknown. The sample here was CD4+ T cells sorted from PBMCs after roughly 18-hour stimulation, taken from a patient who received antiretroviral therapy. These receptor sequences come from an adult man with HIV who was CMV-seropositive. Each CDR3 is given with its conserved first and last residue. Fields, in order: clone size, V gene, D gene, J gene, CDR3 DNA, CDR3 protein. D genes are given only for firm matches. Clone size is shown for a subset of rows, as once, few, many or a class of expanded clone.

NA	TRBV7-2	TRBD2	TRBJ2-1	TGTGCCAGCAGCCCGTGGGAGGGGCTCAATGAGCAGTTCTTC	CASSPWEGLNEQFF
few	TRBV18	NA	TRBJ1-1	TGTGCCAGCTCACCCCAGACAGGGAACACTGAAGCTTTCTTT	CASSPQTGNTEAFF
few	TRBV5-1	NA	TRBJ2-1	TGCGCCAGCAGCGCTGGAGCGGGTGAGCAGTTCTTC	CASSAGAGEQFF
few	TRBV4-3	NA	TRBJ1-1	TGCGCCAGCAGCCAAGATGATCTCGGCTTGGGGACGGCTTTCTTT	CASSQDDLGLGTAFF
NA	TRBV7-9	NA	TRBJ1-4	TGTGCCAGCAGCTTAAGACTGGCTAATGAAAAACTGTTTTTT	CASSLRLANEKLFF
NA	TRBV7-2	TRBD1	TRBJ2-7	TGTGCCAGCAGCGGGAACAGGGGACCCTACGAGCAGTACTTC	CASSGNRGPYEQYF
NA	TRBV10-2	NA	TRBJ2-2	TGCGCCAGCAGGGACGGGAGTAGGGGGGAGCTGTTTTTT	CASRDGSRGELFF
NA	TRBV7-8	TRBD2	TRBJ2-1	TGTGCCAGCAGCTTAGCCCCCGGCGGGGGGGCAAATGAGCAGTTCTTC	CASSLAPGGGANEQFF
NA	TRBV18	NA	TRBJ2-7	TGTGCCAGCTCCCCTGGACGGGAAGGTGAGCAGTACTTC	CASSPGREGEQYF
NA	TRBV23-1	NA	TRBJ1-4	TGCGCCAGCAGTCAATCCCCCGGGGCTCCGGAGGAAAAACTGTTTTTT	CASSQSPGAPEEKLFF
NA	TRBV6-5	NA	TRBJ1-5	TGTGCCAGCAGATCCTTCAATCAGCCCCAGCATTTT	CASRSFNQPQHF
NA	TRBV11-3	TRBD1	TRBJ2-2	TGTGCCAGCAGCTTTGCAGGGGGCAATTTCGGGGAGCTGTTTTTT	CASSFAGGNFGELFF
NA	TRBV10-3	NA	TRBJ2-5	TGTGCCATCAGTAAGGGTGGAGAGACCCAGTACTTC	CAISKGGETQYF
NA	TRBV10-2	NA	TRBJ1-1	TGCGCCAGCAGTGGGCCGAACACTGAAGCTTTCTTT	CASSGPNTEAFF
NA	TRBV19	TRBD2	TRBJ2-7	TGTGCCAGTAGCCGGGACGCAGGGCCGGGGGGGTACGAGCAGTACTTC	CASSRDAGPGGYEQYF
NA	TRBV6-2/TRBV6-3	NA	TRBJ2-5	TGTGCCAGCAGTTACCGAGGGAAGACCCAGTACTTC	CASSYRGKTQYF
few	TRBV27	TRBD1	TRBJ1-2	TGTGCCAGCAGTTTTTCGGGACAGGGGTATGGCTACACCTTC	CASSFSGQGYGYTF
few	TRBV5-1	NA	TRBJ2-7	TGCGCCAGCAGCTTGGTGCGGGTAAACAACGAGCAGTACTTC	CASSLVRVNNEQYF
NA	TRBV30	NA	TRBJ1-5	TGTGCCTGGAACCAAAGATCTGATCAGCCCCAGCATTTT	CAWNQRSDQPQHF
NA	TRBV10-3	TRBD1	TRBJ1-2	TGTGCCATCAGTGAGTCCAGACAGGGTTACTATGGCTACACCTTC	CAISESRQGYYGYTF
NA	TRBV19	NA	TRBJ2-7	TGTGCCAGTAGTATAGGCGGATACTACGAGCAGTACTTC	CASSIGGYYEQYF
few	TRBV6-1	NA	TRBJ2-7	TGTGCCAGCAGTGATCCGCACGGGTTATCTTACGAGCAGTACTTC	CASSDPHGLSYEQYF
NA	TRBV11-1	NA	TRBJ2-7	TGTGCCAGCAGCTCAGGCCACAGGGATTCGAGCTACGAGCAGTACTTC	CASSSGHRDSSYEQYF
NA	TRBV5-6	NA	TRBJ1-3	TGTGCCAGCAGCTTGGTACCAGGAAACACCATATATTTT	CASSLVPGNTIYF
few	TRBV30	NA	TRBJ1-1	TGTGCCTGGACCGCACAGGGTGAAGCTTTCTTT	CAWTAQGEAFF
NA	TRBV6-6	NA	TRBJ2-1	TGTGCCAGCAGTTATAGCGACAGGGAGCAGTTCTTC	CASSYSDREQFF
few	TRBV6-5	NA	TRBJ1-1	TGTGCCAGCAGTTACGTCTCCACGAACACTGAAGCTTTCTTT	CASSYVSTNTEAFF
NA	TRBV6-6	NA	TRBJ2-2	TGTGCCACCTTCAGTCCGACCACTTACACCGGGGAGCTGTTTTTT	CATFSPTTYTGELFF
once	TRBV4-1	NA	TRBJ2-7	TGCGCCAGCAGCCAACAGAGGGAACTCCAAAGAAACTTC	CASSQQRELQRNF
NA	TRBV6-5	NA	TRBJ2-3	TGTGCCAGCTCGGCGGACCCTAGCACAGATACGCAGTATTTT	CASSADPSTDTQYF
NA	TRBV12-2	NA	TRBJ1-1	TGTGCAAGTCGCTTAGGTCGGGACAGGGAGCGCTGGGACACTGAAGCTTTCTTT	CASRLGRDRERWDTEAFF
once	TRBV5-6	NA	TRBJ1-2	TGTGCCAGCAGCCCCGGGACCCCAGGAGACTATGGCTACACCTTC	CASSPGTPGDYGYTF
NA	TRBV4-1	TRBD2	TRBJ2-2	TGCGCCAGCAGCCAAGATCTAAGGAGACTAGCGGGACGAGGGACCGGGGAGCTGTTTTTT	CASSQDLRRLAGRGTGELFF
few	TRBV7-9	TRBD1	TRBJ1-1	TGTGCCAGCAGCTTAGCGACAGGGACCTCGAACACTGAAGCTTTCTTT	CASSLATGTSNTEAFF
NA	TRBV12-3/TRBV12-4	NA	TRBJ1-1	TGTGCCAGCAGTTTAGCAGCTGAAGCTTTCTTT	CASSLAAEAFF
NA	TRBV14	NA	TRBJ2-4	TGTGCCAGCAGCCAAGAGGGGACTCTCAAAAACATTCAGTACTTC	CASSQEGTLKNIQYF